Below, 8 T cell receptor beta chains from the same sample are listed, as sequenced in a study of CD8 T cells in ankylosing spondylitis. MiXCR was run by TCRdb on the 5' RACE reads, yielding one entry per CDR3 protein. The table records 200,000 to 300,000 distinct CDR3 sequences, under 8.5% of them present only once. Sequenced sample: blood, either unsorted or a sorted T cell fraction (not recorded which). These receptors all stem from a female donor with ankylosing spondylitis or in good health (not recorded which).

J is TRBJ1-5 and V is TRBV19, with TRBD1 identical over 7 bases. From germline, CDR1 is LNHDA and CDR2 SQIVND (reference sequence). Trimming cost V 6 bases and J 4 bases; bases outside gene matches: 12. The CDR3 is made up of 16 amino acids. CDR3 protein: CASSRDSVGLNQPQHF. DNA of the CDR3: TGTGCCAGTAGCCGGGACAGCGTAGGGCTAAATCAGCCCCAGCATTTT.

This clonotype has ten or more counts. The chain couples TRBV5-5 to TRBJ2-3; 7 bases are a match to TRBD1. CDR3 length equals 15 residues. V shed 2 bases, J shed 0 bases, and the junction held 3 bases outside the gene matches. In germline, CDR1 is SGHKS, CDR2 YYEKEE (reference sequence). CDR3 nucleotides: TGTGCCAGCAGCTTTAGGGGGCCAAGCACAGATACGCAGTATTTT. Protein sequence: CASSFRGPSTDTQYF.

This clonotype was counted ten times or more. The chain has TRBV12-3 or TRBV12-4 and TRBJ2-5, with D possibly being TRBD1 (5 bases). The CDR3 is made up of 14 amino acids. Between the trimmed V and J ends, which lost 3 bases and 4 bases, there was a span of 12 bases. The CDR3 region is CASSLNSQGETQYF. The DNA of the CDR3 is TGTGCCAGCAGTTTGAACAGCCAGGGAGAGACCCAGTACTTC.

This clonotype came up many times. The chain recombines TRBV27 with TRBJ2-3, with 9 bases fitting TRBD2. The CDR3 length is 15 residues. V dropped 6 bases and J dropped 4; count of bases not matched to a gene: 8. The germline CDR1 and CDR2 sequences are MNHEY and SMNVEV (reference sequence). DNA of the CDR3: TGTGCCAGCAGCCCTATAGCGGGAGTAGCAGATACGCAGTATTTT. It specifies CASSPIAGVADTQYF.

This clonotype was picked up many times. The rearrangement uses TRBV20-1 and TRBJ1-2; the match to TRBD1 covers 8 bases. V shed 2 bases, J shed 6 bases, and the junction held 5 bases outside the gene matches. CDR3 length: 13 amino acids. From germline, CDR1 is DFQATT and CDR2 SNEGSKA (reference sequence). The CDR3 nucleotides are TGCAGTGCTAGACCGACAGGGGCGGATGGCTACACCTTC. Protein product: CSARPTGADGYTF.

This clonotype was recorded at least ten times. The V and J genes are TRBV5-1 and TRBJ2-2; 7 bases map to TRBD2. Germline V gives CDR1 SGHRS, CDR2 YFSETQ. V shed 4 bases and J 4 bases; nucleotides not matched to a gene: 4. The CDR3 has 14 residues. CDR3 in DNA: TGCGCCAGCAGCCCACTAGCGAGCACCGGGGAGCTGTTTTTT. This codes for CASSPLASTGELFF. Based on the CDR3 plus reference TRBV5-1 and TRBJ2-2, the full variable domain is KAGVTQTPRYLIKTRGQQVTLSCSPISGHRSVSWYQQTPGQGLQFLFEYFSETQRNKGNFPGRFSGRQFSNSRSEMNVSTLELGDSALYLCASSPLASTGELFFGEGSRLTVL.

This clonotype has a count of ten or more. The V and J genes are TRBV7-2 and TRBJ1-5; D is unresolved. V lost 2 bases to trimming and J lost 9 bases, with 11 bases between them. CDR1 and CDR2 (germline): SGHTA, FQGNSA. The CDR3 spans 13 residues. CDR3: CASSLQEKWPQHF. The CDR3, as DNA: TGTGCCAGCAGCTTACAGGAAAAGTGGCCCCAGCATTTT.

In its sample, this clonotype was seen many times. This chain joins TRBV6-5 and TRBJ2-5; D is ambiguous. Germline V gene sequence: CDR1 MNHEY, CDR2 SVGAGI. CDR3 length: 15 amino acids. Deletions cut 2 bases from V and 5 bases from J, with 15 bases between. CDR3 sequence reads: CASSYKAMGQETQYF. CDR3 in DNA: TGTGCCAGCAGTTACAAGGCGATGGGTCAGGAGACCCAGTACTTC.